This TCR beta chain was sequenced in a study of cytomegalovirus exposure and HLA in healthy donors. Study results and limitations: A missense DCLRE1C variant was associated with V- and J-gene trimming of TCR beta chains in a later analysis, and an independent cohort replicated the association.

Turning to this clone: Its antigen is currently unknown.

This CDR3 comprises 16 residues. The germline V gene has CDR1 MDHEN and CDR2 SYDVKM. Germline trimming cut 7 bases from V and 7 bases from J; bases unmatched to any gene: 11. In the PCR, 60 Vbeta and 13 Jbeta primers were used. Generated by immunoSEQ multiplex PCR, the TCRdb table keeps only in-frame clones and is missing some. The table has 130,000 to 150,000 clones, about 80% seen once; the top ten hold around 8.8%. This TCR came from a woman aged 55-75 years in good health and CMV-seropositive. The sample taken for sequencing was PBMCs. The chain is built from TRBV28 and TRBJ2-4, with 12 bases matching TRBD2. The CDR3 protein is CASTPFPSGRANIQYF. The CDR3 DNA sequence: TGTGCCAGCACCCCTTTTCCTAGCGGGAGGGCGAACATTCAGTACTTC.